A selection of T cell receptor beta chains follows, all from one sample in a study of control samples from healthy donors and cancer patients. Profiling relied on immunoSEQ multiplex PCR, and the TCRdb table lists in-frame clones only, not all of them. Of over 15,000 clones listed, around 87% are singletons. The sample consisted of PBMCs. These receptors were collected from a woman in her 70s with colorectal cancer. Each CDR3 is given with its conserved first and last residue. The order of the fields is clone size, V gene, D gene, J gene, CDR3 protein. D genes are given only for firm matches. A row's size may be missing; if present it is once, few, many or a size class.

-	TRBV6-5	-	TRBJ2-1	CASGNLAVEQFF
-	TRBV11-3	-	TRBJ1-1	CASSLEGMGRGATEAFF
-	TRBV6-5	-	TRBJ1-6	CASTGTLYSPLHF
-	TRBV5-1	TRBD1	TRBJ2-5	CASSPRQGAETQYF
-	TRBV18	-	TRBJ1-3	CASSPGGGPSGNTIYF
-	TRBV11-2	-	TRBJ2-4	CASSLRSGTPLNIQYF
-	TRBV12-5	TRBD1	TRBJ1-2	CASGSPGQPNYGYTF
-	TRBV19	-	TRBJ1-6	CASSIGISPLHF
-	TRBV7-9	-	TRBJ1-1	CASAGSYLNEQAFF
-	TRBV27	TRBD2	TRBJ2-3	CAAGTKDTQYF
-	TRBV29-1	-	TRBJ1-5	CSVASGGQSNQPQHF
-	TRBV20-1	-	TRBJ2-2	CSASLGPGELFF
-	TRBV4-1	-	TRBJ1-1	CASSQDFGEAEAFF
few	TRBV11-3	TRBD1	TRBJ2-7	CASSPGTGSYEQYF
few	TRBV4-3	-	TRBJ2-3	CASSSAGHFTDTQYF
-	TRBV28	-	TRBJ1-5	CASSFSDQPQHF
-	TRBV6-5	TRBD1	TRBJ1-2	CASRRHQGAEGYTF
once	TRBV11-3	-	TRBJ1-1	CASSFRPGGEAFF
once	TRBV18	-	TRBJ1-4	CASSPTPSATNEKLFF
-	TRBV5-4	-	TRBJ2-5	CASSLGGKETQYF
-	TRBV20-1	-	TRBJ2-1	CSASWLNEQFF
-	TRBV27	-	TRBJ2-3	CASSFGASTTDTQYF
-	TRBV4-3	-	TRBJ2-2	CASSQDRGTPGELFF
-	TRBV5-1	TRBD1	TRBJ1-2	CASSADRVTIYGYTF
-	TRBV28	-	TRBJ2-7	CASLRGGAYEQYF
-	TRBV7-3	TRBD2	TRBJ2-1	CASSLTPLAGSNEQFF
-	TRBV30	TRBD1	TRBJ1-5	CASSTGGDQPQHF
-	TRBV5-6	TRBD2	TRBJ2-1	CASSLGSLAPYNEQFF
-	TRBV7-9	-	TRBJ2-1	CASSARGGGYNEQFF
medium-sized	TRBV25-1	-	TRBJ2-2	CASRRLTGELFF
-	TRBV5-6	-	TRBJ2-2	CASSVGQNTGELFF
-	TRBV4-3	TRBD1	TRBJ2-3	CASSQSPGQGPDTQYF
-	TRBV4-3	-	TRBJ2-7	CASSQDRDLYEQYF
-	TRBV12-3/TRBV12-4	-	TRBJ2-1	CASTGYNEQFF
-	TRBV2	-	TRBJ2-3	CASSERVDTQYF
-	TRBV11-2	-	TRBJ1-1	CASSLLAGETEAFF
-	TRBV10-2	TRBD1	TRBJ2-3	CASRPRQGAGDTQYF
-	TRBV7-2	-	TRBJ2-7	CASSARALWEQYF
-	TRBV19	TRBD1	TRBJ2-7	CASSSGTGLPGEQYF
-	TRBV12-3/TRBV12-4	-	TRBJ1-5	CASSPGPPRSQHF
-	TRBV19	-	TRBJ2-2	CASSAYRAGELFF
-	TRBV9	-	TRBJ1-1	CASSVAAANTEAFF
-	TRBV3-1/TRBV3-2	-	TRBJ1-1	CASSQEGYTEAFF
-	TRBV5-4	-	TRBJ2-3	CASSGEQRGTQYF
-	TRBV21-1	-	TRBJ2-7	CASNPGACSYEQYF
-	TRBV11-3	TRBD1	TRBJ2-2	CASSSGTGITGELFF
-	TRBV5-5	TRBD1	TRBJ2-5	CASSLGGTGGRETQYF
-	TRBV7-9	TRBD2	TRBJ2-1	CASSSRLAGVYNEQFF
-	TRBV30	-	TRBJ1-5	CAWSTGLDQPQHF
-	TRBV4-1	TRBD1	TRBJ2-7	CASSPGQGLGLGEQYF
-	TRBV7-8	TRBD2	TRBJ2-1	CASSQGTRSGWDNEQFF
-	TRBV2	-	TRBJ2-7	CASSELGPLHEQYF
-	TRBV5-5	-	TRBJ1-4	CASSLPQESEKLFF
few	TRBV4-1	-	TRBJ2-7	CASSQDHWGSSYEQYF
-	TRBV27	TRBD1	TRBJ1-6	CASSSTGGGSPLHF
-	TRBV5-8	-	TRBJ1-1	CASSRVLTAGTEAFF
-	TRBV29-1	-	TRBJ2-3	CSVEGQVLDTQYF
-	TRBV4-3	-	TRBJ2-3	CASSQAARGTDTQYF
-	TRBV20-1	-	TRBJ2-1	CSARGFDEQFF
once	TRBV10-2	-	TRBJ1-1	CASSHRNTEAFF